The rows below give T cell receptor beta chains drawn from one sample of a study of neurological immune-mediated disorders. Each CDR3 protein is one row after TCRdb ran MiXCR on the 5' RACE reads. The table lists nearly 60,000 distinct CDR3 sequences, roughly 3.5% of them singletons. Input material: PBMCs. The origin of the receptors is a woman aged 55-69 years with multiple sclerosis. Both conserved end residues are part of each CDR3.

j_gene: TRBJ1-5; v_gene: TRBV10-3; CDR3aa: CAISDAGDKTQNF
j_gene: TRBJ2-7; v_gene: TRBV9; CDR3aa: CASSPWGLAGVRNYEQYF
j_gene: TRBJ1-2; v_gene: TRBV12-3/TRBV12-4; CDR3aa: CASSQENYGYTF
j_gene: TRBJ1-1; v_gene: TRBV12-3/TRBV12-4; CDR3aa: CASSLGRGNTEAFF
j_gene: TRBJ1-2; v_gene: TRBV28; CDR3aa: CASSLESWPRLYGYTF
j_gene: TRBJ2-1; v_gene: TRBV5-1; CDR3aa: CASSWSGTSGTYNEQFF
j_gene: TRBJ2-7; v_gene: TRBV20-1; CDR3aa: CSARERDVGLAGGYEQYF
j_gene: TRBJ2-3; v_gene: TRBV5-1; CDR3aa: CASSVGIGGPSTDTQYF
j_gene: TRBJ2-5; v_gene: TRBV20-1; CDR3aa: CSARSTSGRETQYF
j_gene: TRBJ2-7; v_gene: TRBV4-3; CDR3aa: CASSQVGTGNYEQYF